This T cell receptor beta chain is from a study of T cells in Graves' hyperthyroidism and ophthalmopathy. Study background: Peripheral blood was drawn at first diagnosis, prior to all treatment. Study-wide points: Ophthalmopathy and stable hyperthyroidism were told apart by a 13 V-J model.

Clinical symptoms, serum thyroxine, TRAb, thyroid ultrasound and orbital computed tomography established diagnosis. Over 9 ml of fresh peripheral blood supplied the PBMCs. The source material, RNA transcripts, was used to amplify TCR beta CDR3 regions. A first-round RT-PCR of the TCR CDR3 used the HTBI primer set. Using its own MiXCR run on the multiplex PCR reads, TCRdb lists one record per CDR3 protein. The repertoire holds 350,000 to 400,000 distinct CDR3 sequences, with about 20% as singletons. This clonotype was found many times. Its antigen is undetermined. Per the germline V gene, CDR1 is SGHVS and CDR2 is FNYEAQ. The CDR3 runs to 14 residues. Trimming removed 1 base from V and 2 bases from J, with 9 bases in between.

The gene calls are TRBV7-6 and TRBJ2-7; TRBD1 is a possible D gene (5 bases). The sample taken for sequencing was blood. This TCR came from a young woman with Graves' hyperthyroidism. The CDR3 sequence is CASSLDRNTYEQYF. The CDR3 region has the DNA TGTGCCAGCAGCTTAGACAGGAATACCTACGAGCAGTACTTC.